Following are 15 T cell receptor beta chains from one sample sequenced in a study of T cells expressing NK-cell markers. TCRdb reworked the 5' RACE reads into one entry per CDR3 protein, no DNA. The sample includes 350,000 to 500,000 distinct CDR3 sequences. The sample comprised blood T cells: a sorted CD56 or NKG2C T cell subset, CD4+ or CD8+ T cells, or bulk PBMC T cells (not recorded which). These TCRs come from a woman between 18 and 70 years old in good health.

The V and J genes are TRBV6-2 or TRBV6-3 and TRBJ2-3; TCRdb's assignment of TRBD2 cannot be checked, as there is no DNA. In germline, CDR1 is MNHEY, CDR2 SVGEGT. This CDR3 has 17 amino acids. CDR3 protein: CASSYGTSGTITDTQYF.

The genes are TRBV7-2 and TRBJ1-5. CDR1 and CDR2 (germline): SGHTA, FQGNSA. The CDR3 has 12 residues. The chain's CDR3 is CASSWNGQPQHF.

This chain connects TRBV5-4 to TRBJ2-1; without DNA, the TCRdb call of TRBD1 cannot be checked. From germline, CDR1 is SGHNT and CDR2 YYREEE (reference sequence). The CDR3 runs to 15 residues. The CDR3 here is CASTPVGGSYNEQFF.

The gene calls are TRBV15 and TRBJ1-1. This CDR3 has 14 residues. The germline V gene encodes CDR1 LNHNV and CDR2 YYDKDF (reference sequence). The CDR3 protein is CATTPYVGDTEAFF.

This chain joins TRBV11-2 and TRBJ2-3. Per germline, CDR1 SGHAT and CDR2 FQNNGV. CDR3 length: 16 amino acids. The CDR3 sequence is CASSLDSGKRTDTQYF.

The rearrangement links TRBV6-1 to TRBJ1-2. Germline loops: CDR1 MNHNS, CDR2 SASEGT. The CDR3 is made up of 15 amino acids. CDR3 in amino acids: CASSEAQGPGYGYTF.

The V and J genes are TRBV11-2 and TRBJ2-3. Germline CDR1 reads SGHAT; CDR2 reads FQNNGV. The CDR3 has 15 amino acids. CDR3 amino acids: CASSVPWVGTDTQYF.

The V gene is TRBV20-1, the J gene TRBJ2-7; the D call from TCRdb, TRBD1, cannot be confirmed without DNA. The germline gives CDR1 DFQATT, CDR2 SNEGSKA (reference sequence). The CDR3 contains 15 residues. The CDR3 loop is CSARRQGLSPYEQYF.

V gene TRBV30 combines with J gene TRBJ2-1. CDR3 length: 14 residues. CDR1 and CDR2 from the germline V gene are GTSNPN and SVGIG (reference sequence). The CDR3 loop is CAWNRQVGYNEQFF.

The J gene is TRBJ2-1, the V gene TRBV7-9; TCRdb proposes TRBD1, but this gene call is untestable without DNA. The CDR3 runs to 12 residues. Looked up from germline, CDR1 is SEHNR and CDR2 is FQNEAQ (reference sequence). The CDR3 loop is CASGTGMDEQFF.

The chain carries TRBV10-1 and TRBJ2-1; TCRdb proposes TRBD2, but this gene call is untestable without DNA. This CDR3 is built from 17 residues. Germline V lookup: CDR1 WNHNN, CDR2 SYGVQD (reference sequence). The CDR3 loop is CASIRVGGTSGKREQFF.

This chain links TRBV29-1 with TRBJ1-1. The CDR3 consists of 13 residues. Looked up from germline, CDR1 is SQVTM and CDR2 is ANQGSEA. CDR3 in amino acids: CSTRDTVLTEAFF.

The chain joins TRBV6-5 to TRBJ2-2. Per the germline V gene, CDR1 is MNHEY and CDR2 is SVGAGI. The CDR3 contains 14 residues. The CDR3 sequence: CASSYTIGTGELFF.

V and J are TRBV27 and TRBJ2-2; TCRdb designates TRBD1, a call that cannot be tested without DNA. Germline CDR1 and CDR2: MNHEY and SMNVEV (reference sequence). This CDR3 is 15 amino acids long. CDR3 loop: CASSPDRGHTGELFF.

The CDR3 region is CASSFTFNQPQHF. This chain connects TRBV7-2 to TRBJ1-5. The germline V gene has CDR1 SGHTA and CDR2 FQGNSA. The CDR3 is made up of 13 amino acids.